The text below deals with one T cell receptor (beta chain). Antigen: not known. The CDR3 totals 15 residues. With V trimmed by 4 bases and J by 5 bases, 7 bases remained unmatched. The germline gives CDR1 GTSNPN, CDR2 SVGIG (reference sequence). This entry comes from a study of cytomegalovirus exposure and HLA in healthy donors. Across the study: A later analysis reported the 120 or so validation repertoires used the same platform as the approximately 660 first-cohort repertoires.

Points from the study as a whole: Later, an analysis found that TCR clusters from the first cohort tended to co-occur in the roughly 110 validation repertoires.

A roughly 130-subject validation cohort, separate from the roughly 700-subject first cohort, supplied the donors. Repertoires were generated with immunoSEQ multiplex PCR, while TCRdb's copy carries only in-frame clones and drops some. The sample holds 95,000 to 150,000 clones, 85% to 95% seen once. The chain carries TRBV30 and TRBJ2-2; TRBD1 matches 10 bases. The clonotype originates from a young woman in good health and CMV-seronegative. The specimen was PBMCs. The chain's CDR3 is CAWNRDRGITGELFF. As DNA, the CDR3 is TGTGCCTGGAACCGGGACAGGGGAATTACCGGGGAGCTGTTTTTT.